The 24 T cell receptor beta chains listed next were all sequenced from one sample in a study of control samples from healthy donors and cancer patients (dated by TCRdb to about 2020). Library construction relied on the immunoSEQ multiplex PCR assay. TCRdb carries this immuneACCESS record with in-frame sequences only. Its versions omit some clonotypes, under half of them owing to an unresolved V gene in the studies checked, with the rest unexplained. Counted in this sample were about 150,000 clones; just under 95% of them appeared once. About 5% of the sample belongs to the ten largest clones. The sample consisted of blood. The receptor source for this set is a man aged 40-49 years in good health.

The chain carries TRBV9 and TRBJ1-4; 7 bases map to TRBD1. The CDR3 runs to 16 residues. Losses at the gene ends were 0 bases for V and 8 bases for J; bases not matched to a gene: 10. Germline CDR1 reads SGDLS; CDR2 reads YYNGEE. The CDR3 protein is CASSVESTGVREKLFF. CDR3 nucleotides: TGTGCCAGCAGCGTAGAGAGTACAGGGGTTCGGGAAAAACTGTTTTTT.

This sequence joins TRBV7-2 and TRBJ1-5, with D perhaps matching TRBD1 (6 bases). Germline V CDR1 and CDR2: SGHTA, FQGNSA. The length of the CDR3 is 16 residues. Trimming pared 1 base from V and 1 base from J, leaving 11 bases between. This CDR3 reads CASSLEGGGSNQPQHF. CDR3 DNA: TGTGCCAGCAGCTTAGAGGGAGGGGGGAGCAATCAGCCCCAGCATTTT.

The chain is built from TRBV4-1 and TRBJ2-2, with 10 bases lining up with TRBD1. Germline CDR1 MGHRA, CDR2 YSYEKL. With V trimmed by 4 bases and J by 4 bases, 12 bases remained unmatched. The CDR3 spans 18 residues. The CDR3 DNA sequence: TGCGCCAGCAGCCTTCTAACGGGACAGGGGATGGGCACCGGGGAGCTGTTTTTT. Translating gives CASSLLTGQGMGTGELFF.

CDR3 amino acids: CASSSGQYRQPQHF. DNA of the CDR3: TGTGCCAGCAGTTCAGGACAATATAGGCAGCCCCAGCATTTT. The chain employs TRBV28 and TRBJ1-5; weak D call: TRBD1 (5 bases). CDR3 size: 14 residues. The germline V and J ends were trimmed by 4 bases and 7 bases, with 14 bases remaining between them. Germline CDR1 and CDR2: MDHEN and SYDVKM.

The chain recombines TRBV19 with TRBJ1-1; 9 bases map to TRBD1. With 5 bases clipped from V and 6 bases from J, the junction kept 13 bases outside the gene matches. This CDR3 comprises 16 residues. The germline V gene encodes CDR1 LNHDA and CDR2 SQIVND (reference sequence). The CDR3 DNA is TGTGCCAGTAGTCTGTCCTGGGGACAGGGCGCTCCTGAAGCTTTCTTT. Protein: CASSLSWGQGAPEAFF.

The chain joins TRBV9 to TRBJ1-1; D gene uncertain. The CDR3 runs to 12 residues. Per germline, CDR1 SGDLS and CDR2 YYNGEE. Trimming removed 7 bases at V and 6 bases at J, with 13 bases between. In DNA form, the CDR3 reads TGTGCCAGCCTCCGGGTGATCGCTGAAGCTTTCTTT. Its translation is CASLRVIAEAFF.

The CDR3 region has the DNA TGTGCCAGCAGCCAAGCGGAGGGGCAGTACTATGGCTACACCTTC. Amino acids: CASSQAEGQYYGYTF. V usage is TRBV14 and J usage is TRBJ1-2; maybe TRBD1 (5 bases). Between the trimmed V and J ends, which lost 1 base and 3 bases, there was a span of 12 bases. The CDR3 totals 15 residues. Looked up from germline, CDR1 is SGHDN and CDR2 is FVKESK.

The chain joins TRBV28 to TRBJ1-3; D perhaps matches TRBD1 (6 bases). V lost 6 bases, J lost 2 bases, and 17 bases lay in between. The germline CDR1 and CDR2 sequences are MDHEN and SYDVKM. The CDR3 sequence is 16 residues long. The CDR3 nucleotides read TGTGCCAGCAGCTCTCGTAGGGGGATGGCTGGAAACACCATATATTTT. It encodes CASSSRRGMAGNTIYF.

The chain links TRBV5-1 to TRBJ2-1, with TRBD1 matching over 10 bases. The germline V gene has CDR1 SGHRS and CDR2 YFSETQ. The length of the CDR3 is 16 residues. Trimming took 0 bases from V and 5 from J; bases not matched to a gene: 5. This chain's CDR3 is CASSLGDRGPDNEQFF. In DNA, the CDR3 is TGCGCCAGCAGCTTGGGCGACAGGGGGCCTGACAATGAGCAGTTCTTC.

This CDR3 reads CASKRDNTNSPLHF. CDR3 in DNA: TGTGCCAGCAAAAGGGACAATACTAATTCACCCCTCCACTTT. The rearrangement joins TRBV18 to TRBJ1-6, with a tentative D call TRBD1 (6 bases). CDR1 and CDR2 from the germline V gene are KGHSH and LQKENI. This CDR3 spans 14 amino acids. The V end lost 8 bases, the J end lost 6 bases, and 14 bases lay between the germline ends.

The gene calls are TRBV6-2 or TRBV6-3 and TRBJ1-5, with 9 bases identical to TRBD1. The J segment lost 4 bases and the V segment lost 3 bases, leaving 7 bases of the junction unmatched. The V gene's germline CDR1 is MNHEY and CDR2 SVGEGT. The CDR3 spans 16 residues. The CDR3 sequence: CASSYGNRGQNQPQHF. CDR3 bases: TGTGCCAGCAGTTATGGGAACAGGGGGCAGAATCAGCCCCAGCATTTT.

CDR3 bases: TGTGCCAGCAGCTTACTAGCGGGGGGTGCAGATACGCAGTATTTT. Its protein is CASSLLAGGADTQYF. The chain employs TRBV6-5 and TRBJ2-3, with 12 bases aligning to TRBD2. The CDR3 loop spans 15 amino acids. Germline CDR1 MNHEY, CDR2 SVGAGI. The J segment lost 4 bases and the V segment lost 6 bases, leaving 5 bases of the junction unmatched.

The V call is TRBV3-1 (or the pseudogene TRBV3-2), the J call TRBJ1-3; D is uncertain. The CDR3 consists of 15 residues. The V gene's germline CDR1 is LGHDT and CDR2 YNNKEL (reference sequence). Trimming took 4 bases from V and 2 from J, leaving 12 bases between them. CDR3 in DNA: TGTGCCAGCAGCCCTCTCCTCGGACCTGGAAACACCATATATTTT. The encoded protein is CASSPLLGPGNTIYF.

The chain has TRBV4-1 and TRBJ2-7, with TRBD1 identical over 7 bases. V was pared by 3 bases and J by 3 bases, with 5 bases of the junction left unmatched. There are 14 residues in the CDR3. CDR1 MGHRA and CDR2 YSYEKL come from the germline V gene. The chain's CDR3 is CASSHPGQVYEQYF. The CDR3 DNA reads TGCGCCAGCAGCCATCCAGGACAGGTCTACGAGCAGTACTTC.

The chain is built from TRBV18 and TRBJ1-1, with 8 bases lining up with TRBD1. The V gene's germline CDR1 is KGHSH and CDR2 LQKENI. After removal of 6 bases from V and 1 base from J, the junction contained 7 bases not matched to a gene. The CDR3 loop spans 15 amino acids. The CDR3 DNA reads TGTGCCAGCTCCGGCCTAGGGACAGGGAACACTGAAGCTTTCTTT. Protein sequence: CASSGLGTGNTEAFF. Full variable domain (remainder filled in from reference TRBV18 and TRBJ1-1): NAGVMQNPRHLVRRRGQEARLRCSPMKGHSHVYWYRQLPEEGLKFMVYLQKENIIDESGMPKERFSAEFPKEGPSILRIQQVVRGDSAAYFCASSGLGTGNTEAFFGQGTRLTVV.

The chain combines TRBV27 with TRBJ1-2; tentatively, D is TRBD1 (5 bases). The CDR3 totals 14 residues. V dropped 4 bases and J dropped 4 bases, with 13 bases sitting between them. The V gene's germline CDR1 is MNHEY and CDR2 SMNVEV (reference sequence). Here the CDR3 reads CASSYGGMRYGYTF. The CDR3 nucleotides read TGTGCCAGCAGTTATGGGGGGATGCGCTATGGCTACACCTTC.

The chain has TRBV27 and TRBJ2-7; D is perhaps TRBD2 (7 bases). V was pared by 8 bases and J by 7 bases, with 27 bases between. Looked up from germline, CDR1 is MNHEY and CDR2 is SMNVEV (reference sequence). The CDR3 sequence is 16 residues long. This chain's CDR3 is CASRQSLGGGREEQYF. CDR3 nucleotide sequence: TGTGCCAGCCGCCAGTCCCTAGGGGGGGGGCGCGAAGAGCAGTACTTC.

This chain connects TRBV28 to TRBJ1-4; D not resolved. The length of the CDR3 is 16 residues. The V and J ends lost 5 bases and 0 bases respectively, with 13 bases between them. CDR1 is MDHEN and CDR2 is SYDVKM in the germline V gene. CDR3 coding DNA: TGTGCCAGCAGTCCCTGGACGGTTGCAACTAATGAAAAACTGTTTTTT. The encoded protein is CASSPWTVATNEKLFF.

Here the CDR3 DNA reads TGTGCCAGCAGCCCCGGGACACAAAGGAGCTATGGCTACACCTTC. The encoded protein is CASSPGTQRSYGYTF. The chain links TRBV6-5 to TRBJ1-2; TRBD1 is a possible D gene (6 bases). The CDR3 is made up of 15 amino acids. Deletions cut 6 bases from V and 4 bases from J, with 18 bases between. Germline-derived CDR1 and CDR2 are MNHEY and SVGAGI.

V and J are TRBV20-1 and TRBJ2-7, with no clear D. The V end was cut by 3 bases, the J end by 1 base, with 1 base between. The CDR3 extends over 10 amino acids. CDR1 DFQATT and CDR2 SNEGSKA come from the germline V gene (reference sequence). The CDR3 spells CSASSYEQYF. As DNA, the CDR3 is TGCAGTGCTAGTTCCTACGAGCAGTACTTC.

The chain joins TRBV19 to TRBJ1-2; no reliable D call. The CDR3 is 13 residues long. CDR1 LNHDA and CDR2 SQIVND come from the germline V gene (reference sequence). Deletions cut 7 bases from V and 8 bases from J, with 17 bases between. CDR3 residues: CASTGPGRYGYTF. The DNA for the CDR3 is TGTGCCAGTACCGGGCCCGGCAGGTACGGCTACACCTTC.

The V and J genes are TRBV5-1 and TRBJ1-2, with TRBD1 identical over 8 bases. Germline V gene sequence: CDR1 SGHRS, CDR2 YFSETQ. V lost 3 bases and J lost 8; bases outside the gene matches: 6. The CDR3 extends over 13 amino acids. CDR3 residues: CASSSPDRDGYTF. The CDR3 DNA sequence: TGCGCCAGCAGCTCCCCGGACAGGGACGGCTACACCTTC. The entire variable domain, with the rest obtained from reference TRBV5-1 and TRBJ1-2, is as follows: KAGVTQTPRYLIKTRGQQVTLSCSPISGHRSVSWYQQTPGQGLQFLFEYFSETQRNKGNFPGRFSGRQFSNSRSEMNVSTLELGDSALYLCASSSPDRDGYTFGSGTRLTVV.

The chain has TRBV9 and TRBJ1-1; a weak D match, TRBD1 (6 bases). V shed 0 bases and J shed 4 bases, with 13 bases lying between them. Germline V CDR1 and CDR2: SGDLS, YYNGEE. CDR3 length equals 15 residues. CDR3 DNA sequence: TGTGCCAGCAGCGTAGGTCAGGGGCCCGGCACTGAAGCTTTCTTT. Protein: CASSVGQGPGTEAFF.

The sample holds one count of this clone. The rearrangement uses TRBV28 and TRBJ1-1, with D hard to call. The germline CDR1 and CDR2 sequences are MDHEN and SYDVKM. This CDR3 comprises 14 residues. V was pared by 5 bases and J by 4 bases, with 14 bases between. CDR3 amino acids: CASSPFGFTTEAFF. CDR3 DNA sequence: TGTGCCAGCAGTCCTTTTGGTTTTACCACTGAAGCTTTCTTT.